The 5 T cell receptor beta chains given below trace back to one sample, sequenced in a study of regulatory T cells in long-lasting Graves disease. As for time point: newly diagnosed GD, antithyroid drugs for less than 3 months. The TCR library was prepared using RNA isolated from PBMCs. Both iRepertoire HTBI primers and Arm-PCR of CDR3 regions were used to build the TCR beta libraries. TCRdb recomputed calls from the multiplex PCR reads with MiXCR, one row per CDR3 protein. The sample consists of about 420,000 distinct CDR3 sequences, about 16% of them appearing once. These data also featured in a second study, about T cells in Graves' hyperthyroidism and ophthalmopathy.

This material consisted of peripheral blood mononuclear cells (PBMCs), taken at new diagnosis, from a patient treated with antithyroid drugs. Source of these receptors: a young woman with Graves disease.

This clonotype has only a few counts. The junction does not match germline at one end; this may be a read error. The chain recombines TRBV28 with TRBJ2-1, with a weak D call TRBD2 (6 bases). The CDR3 covers 15 residues. Germline V lookup: CDR1 MDHEN, CDR2 SYDVKM. CDR3 loop: CASNLDGSGYNEQFF. The CDR3 DNA follows: TGTGCCAGCAATTTAGACGGGAGCGGTTACAATGAGCAGTTCTTC.

Concerning this clonotype: A clone one base away is much larger, so this may be a read error. The chain recombines TRBV12-3 or TRBV12-4 with TRBJ1-2; no firm D call. This CDR3 region has 11 residues. Deletions cut 1 base from V and 6 bases from J, with 3 bases between. CDR3 in amino acids: CASSLEDGYTF. The CDR3 DNA is TGTGCCAGCAGTTTAGAGGATGGCTACACCTTC.

Written as DNA, the CDR3 is TGTGCCAGCAGCCCGAGTGGGGCGAACACCGGGGAGCTGTTTTTT. It encodes CASSPSGANTGELFF. The rearrangement uses TRBV7-2 and TRBJ2-2; D not certain. V was shortened by 5 bases and J by 0 bases, with 10 bases between the two germline ends. The CDR3 length is 15 residues. Germline V lookup: CDR1 SGHTA, CDR2 FQGNSA.

This clonotype was counted ten times or more. The V gene is TRBV10-3, the J gene TRBJ2-7, with D possibly matching TRBD2 (6 bases). The CDR3 sequence is 15 residues long. Trimming stripped 2 bases from V and 0 bases from J, with 11 bases between. Germline V gives CDR1 ENHRY, CDR2 SYGVKD. The CDR3: CAISESGPSSYEQYF. CDR3 bases: TGTGCCATCAGTGAGAGCGGGCCTAGCTCCTACGAGCAGTACTTC.

At least ten counts were recorded for this clonotype. The rearrangement links TRBV20-1 to TRBJ2-3; 11 bases agree with TRBD2. Germline V gene sequence: CDR1 DFQATT, CDR2 SNEGSKA (reference sequence). CDR3 length: 16 residues. V trimming: 4 bases; J trimming: 3 bases; junction bases outside the gene matches: 9. This CDR3 is CSANSIAGGPTDTQYF. The CDR3 DNA sequence: TGCAGTGCTAACAGCATAGCGGGAGGGCCGACAGATACGCAGTATTTT.